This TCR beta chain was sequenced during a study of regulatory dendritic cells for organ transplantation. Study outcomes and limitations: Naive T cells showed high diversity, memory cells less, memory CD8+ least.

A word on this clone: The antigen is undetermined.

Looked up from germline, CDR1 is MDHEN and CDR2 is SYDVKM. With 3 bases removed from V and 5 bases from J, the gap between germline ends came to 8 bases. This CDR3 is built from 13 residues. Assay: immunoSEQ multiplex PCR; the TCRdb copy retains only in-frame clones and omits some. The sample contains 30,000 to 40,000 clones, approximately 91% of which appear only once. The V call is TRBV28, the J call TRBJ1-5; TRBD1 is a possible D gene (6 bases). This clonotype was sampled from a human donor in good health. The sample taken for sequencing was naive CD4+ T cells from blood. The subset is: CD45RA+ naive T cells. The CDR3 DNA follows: TGTGCCAGCAGTTTCGGGGGCGATCAGCCCCAGCATTTT. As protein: CASSFGGDQPQHF.